This passage covers 2 T cell receptor beta chains from one sample sequenced in a study of shared clonotypes between healthy human individuals. CD45RO-negative, CCR7-positively selected cells formed the naive CD8 fraction, excluding terminally differentiated effector memory CD45RA+ cells. Data came from immunoSEQ multiplex PCR; TCRdb stores just in-frame clones and leaves some out. The sample records under 2,000,000 clones, approximately 95% being singletons. The sequenced sample was naive CD8+ T cells sorted from blood. The receptors stem from a man between 18 and 29 years old in good health.

The chain links TRBV4-1 to TRBJ2-7; 12 nucleotides match TRBD1. The V gene end was trimmed by 1 base and the J gene end by 5 bases; junction bases not matched to a gene: 0. Per the germline V gene, CDR1 is MGHRA and CDR2 is YSYEKL. This CDR3 has 14 residues. CDR3 coding DNA: TGCGCCAGCAGCCAAGGGGACAGGGGGCACGAGCAGTACTTC. Its protein product is CASSQGDRGHEQYF.

This chain connects TRBV2 to TRBJ1-5; 11 bases agree with TRBD1. The CDR3 length is 17 residues. Trimming cost V 4 bases and J 1 base; bases outside gene matches: 6. CDR1 is SNHLY and CDR2 is FYNNEI in the germline V gene. Here the CDR3 reads CASSGTDRGLSNQPQHF. The DNA of the CDR3 is TGTGCCAGCAGTGGAACGGACAGGGGGCTAAGCAATCAGCCCCAGCATTTT.